This passage covers 19 T cell receptor beta chains from one sample sequenced in a study of PD-L1 blockade in urothelial cancer. Stated time point: pretreatment peripheral blood. The protocol was immunoSEQ multiplex PCR, while the TCRdb copy is restricted to in-frame clones and leaves out a portion. The sample yields under 100,000 clones, around 89% seen once. Sequences were derived from PBMCs, sampled around atezolizumab (anti-PD-L1) treatment. The receptors were gathered from a man between 60 and 75 years old with urothelial cancer.

In nucleotides, the CDR3 is TGTGCCAGCAGCTTAGGCGCGGCCAATGAGCAGTTCTTC. It encodes CASSLGAANEQFF. The chain joins TRBV7-2 to TRBJ2-1, with no clear D. The CDR3 covers 13 residues. CDR1 and CDR2 from the germline V gene are SGHTA and FQGNSA. V lost 1 base and J 6 bases, leaving 7 bases between the germline ends. The variable domain in full, with the rest retrieved from reference TRBV7-2 and TRBJ2-1, is GAGVSQSPSNKVTEKGKDVELRCDPISGHTALYWYRQSLGQGLEFLIYFQGNSAPDKSGLPSDRFSAERTGGSVSTLTIQRTQQEDSAVYLCASSLGAANEQFFGPGTRLTVL.

This chain connects TRBV6-1 to TRBJ1-4; D remains unclear. The V gene's germline CDR1 is MNHNS and CDR2 SASEGT. The V end was cut by 6 bases, the J end by 8 bases, with 19 bases between. This CDR3 is 15 amino acids long. The CDR3 sequence: CASRAPRPTYEKLFF. CDR3 sequence (DNA): TGTGCCAGCAGGGCCCCCAGGCCCACGTACGAAAAACTGTTTTTT.

CDR3 DNA sequence: TGCGCCAGCAGCCAAGATCCCAGGAACACTGAAGCTTTCTTT. This encodes CASSQDPRNTEAFF. V and J are TRBV4-1 and TRBJ1-1; D call uncertain. The CDR3 is 14 amino acids. CDR1 is MGHRA and CDR2 is YSYEKL in the germline V gene. With 0 bases removed from V and 1 base from J, the gap between germline ends came to 6 bases.

The rearrangement links TRBV6-5 to TRBJ2-1; TRBD1 might be the D (6 bases). Germline lookup yields CDR1 MNHEY and CDR2 SVGAGI. Trimming took off 6 bases at V and 2 bases at J, with 8 bases between the two ends. This CDR3 has 13 amino acids. CDR3 sequence: CASRRTAYNEQFF. For the CDR3, the DNA is TGTGCCAGCAGGCGGACAGCCTACAATGAGCAGTTCTTC.

The CDR3 DNA follows: TGCGCCAGCAGCTTCCTTAGCGGGGGGCCGGGAGAGACCCAGTACTTC. This sequence encodes CASSFLSGGPGETQYF. The chain links TRBV5-1 to TRBJ2-5; TRBD2 matches at 10 bases. CDR1 SGHRS and CDR2 YFSETQ come from the germline V gene. CDR3 length: 16 residues. V trimming: 2 bases; J trimming: 4 bases; junction bases outside the gene matches: 8.

The V gene is TRBV30, the J gene TRBJ2-1, with 13 bases matching TRBD2. Trimming cost V 1 base and J 7 bases; bases outside gene matches: 10. The V gene's germline CDR1 is GTSNPN and CDR2 SVGIG (reference sequence). The CDR3 sequence is 17 residues long. CDR3 in amino acids: CAWSGLRTSGRGNEQFF. The CDR3 DNA sequence: TGTGCCTGGAGTGGATTGAGGACTAGCGGGAGAGGGAATGAGCAGTTCTTC.

The chain links TRBV18 to TRBJ2-2; the match to TRBD1 covers 9 bases. The germline V gene has CDR1 KGHSH and CDR2 LQKENI. There are 16 residues in the CDR3. V was clipped by 4 bases and J by 4 bases; unmatched bases: 7. DNA for the CDR3: TGTGCCAGCTCACGCCCGGGACAGGGACCCACCGGGGAGCTGTTTTTT. Protein product: CASSRPGQGPTGELFF.

The chain combines TRBV9 with TRBJ1-1, with D uncertain. The germline V and J ends were trimmed by 0 bases and 4 bases, with 19 bases remaining between them. The CDR3 extends over 17 amino acids. CDR1 and CDR2 (germline): SGDLS, YYNGEE. The DNA for the CDR3 is TGTGCCAGCAGCGTAGGTGGAGGTGGGAATGTCGGCACTGAAGCTTTCTTT. Translated, it gives CASSVGGGGNVGTEAFF.

The chain is built from TRBV18 and TRBJ2-2; D call uncertain. Per the germline V gene, CDR1 is KGHSH and CDR2 is LQKENI. This CDR3 spans 16 amino acids. Trimming pared 1 base from V and 0 bases from J, leaving 9 bases between. The CDR3 loop is CASSPQTRSNTGELFF. CDR3 in DNA: TGTGCCAGCTCACCACAGACAAGATCGAACACCGGGGAGCTGTTTTTT. Drawing the rest from reference TRBV18 and TRBJ2-2, the complete variable domain is NAGVMQNPRHLVRRRGQEARLRCSPMKGHSHVYWYRQLPEEGLKFMVYLQKENIIDESGMPKERFSAEFPKEGPSILRIQQVVRGDSAAYFCASSPQTRSNTGELFFGEGSRLTVL.

The V gene is TRBV7-2, the J gene TRBJ2-3; weak D call: TRBD1 (6 bases). The germline CDR1 and CDR2 sequences are SGHTA and FQGNSA. The CDR3 loop spans 19 amino acids. Trimming left V 2 bases short and J 5 bases short, with 26 bases between. CDR3 residues: CASSLRRSRGMTVVDTQYF. Here the CDR3 DNA reads TGTGCCAGCAGCTTAAGGAGGTCAAGGGGGATGACGGTCGTAGATACGCAGTATTTT. Full variable domain (remainder filled in from reference TRBV7-2 and TRBJ2-3): GAGVSQSPSNKVTEKGKDVELRCDPISGHTALYWYRQSLGQGLEFLIYFQGNSAPDKSGLPSDRFSAERTGGSVSTLTIQRTQQEDSAVYLCASSLRRSRGMTVVDTQYFGPGTRLTVL.

The rearrangement uses TRBV5-4 and TRBJ2-1, with TRBD2 matching over 9 bases. The CDR3 sequence is 17 residues long. The V gene end was trimmed by 4 bases and the J gene end by 2 bases; junction bases not matched to a gene: 10. Germline V gene data show CDR1 as SGHNT and CDR2 as YYREEE (reference sequence). CDR3 in amino acids: CASSPAGGKKAYNEQFF. In nucleotides, the CDR3 is TGTGCCAGCAGCCCGGCGGGGGGGAAAAAAGCCTACAATGAGCAGTTCTTC.

V is TRBV6-1 and J is TRBJ2-7; TRBD2 might be the D (5 bases). The CDR3 covers 12 residues. CDR1 is MNHNS, CDR2 SASEGT, per germline. Trimming shortened V by 7 bases and J by 3 bases, and 10 bases separated the two germline ends. In DNA, the CDR3 is TGTGCCAGCACGGGGTCGCACTACGAGCAGTACTTC. The encoded protein is CASTGSHYEQYF.

The chain has TRBV6-1 and TRBJ2-5, with 8 bases lining up with TRBD2. This CDR3 region has 15 residues. Unmatched junction bases numbered 12, after V lost 7 bases and J lost 5 bases. Germline V CDR1 and CDR2: MNHNS, SASEGT. The CDR3, as DNA: TGTGCCAGCACCTCGGGGGGGTTGGGTAGCGAGACCCAGTACTTC. Its translation is CASTSGGLGSETQYF.

The rearrangement links TRBV9 to TRBJ2-5; D perhaps matches TRBD2 (6 bases). V shed 0 bases and J shed 1 base, with 10 bases lying between them. In germline, CDR1 is SGDLS, CDR2 YYNGEE. The CDR3 consists of 15 residues. CDR3 residues: CASSVGVAVQETQYF. The CDR3 DNA reads as TGTGCCAGCAGCGTAGGGGTAGCGGTCCAAGAGACCCAGTACTTC.

This sequence joins TRBV7-2 and TRBJ2-7, with D unresolved. The CDR3 runs 12 residues. Germline V gives CDR1 SGHTA, CDR2 FQGNSA. The V end was cut by 3 bases, the J end by 6 bases, with 9 bases between. Here the CDR3 reads CASSFPPLEQYF. CDR3 bases: TGTGCCAGCAGCTTCCCCCCCCTCGAGCAGTACTTC.

V usage is TRBV25-1 and J usage is TRBJ2-5; TRBD2 agrees at 8 bases. CDR1 is MGHDK and CDR2 is SYGVNS in the germline V gene. The CDR3 length is 15 residues. V was clipped by 4 bases and J by 5 bases; unmatched bases: 9. Here the CDR3 DNA reads TGTGCCAGCAGTGCCCTGGGAGCGGGGGAGGAGACCCAGTACTTC. Translation: CASSALGAGEETQYF.

The chain carries TRBV5-1 and TRBJ2-3; no clear D. Germline V lookup: CDR1 SGHRS, CDR2 YFSETQ. The CDR3 spans 16 residues. Deletions cut 0 bases from V and 0 bases from J, with 11 bases between. CDR3 coding DNA: TGCGCCAGCAGCTTGGCCTTCGGTTCTAGCACAGATACGCAGTATTTT. It codes for CASSLAFGSSTDTQYF. The full variable domain, rest sourced from reference TRBV5-1 and TRBJ2-3, is KAGVTQTPRYLIKTRGQQVTLSCSPISGHRSVSWYQQTPGQGLQFLFEYFSETQRNKGNFPGRFSGRQFSNSRSEMNVSTLELGDSALYLCASSLAFGSSTDTQYFGPGTRLTVL.

The genes are TRBV2 and TRBJ2-3, with TRBD2 matching 10 bases. Germline V gives CDR1 SNHLY, CDR2 FYNNEI. The CDR3 sequence is 18 residues long. V dropped 8 bases and J dropped 2; count of bases not matched to a gene: 16. The CDR3: CASDLSGPAGGSTDTQYF. For the CDR3, the DNA is TGTGCCAGCGATCTATCGGGGCCAGCGGGGGGGTCCACAGATACGCAGTATTTT.

The chain's CDR3 is CASSNRGQETQYF. For the CDR3, the DNA is TGTGCCAGCAGTAACAGGGGCCAAGAGACCCAGTACTTC. The chain joins TRBV9 to TRBJ2-5; 7 bases are shared with TRBD1. The trim removed 5 bases at V and 1 base at J, leaving 2 bases unmatched. This CDR3 is 13 amino acids long. Germline CDR1 is SGDLS and CDR2 is YYNGEE.